The entry that follows covers one T cell receptor (beta chain) sequence. Inclusion characteristics of ophthalmopathy patients comprised a Clinical Activity Score of at least 3, a NOSPECS grade of at least 4, and duration under 3 months. Patients with uncontrolled infections, other autoimmune diseases, pregnancy or lactation were excluded. Diagnoses were established using clinical symptoms, serum thyroxine and TRAb, thyroid ultrasound and orbital computed tomography. This entry is derived from a study of T cells in Graves' hyperthyroidism and ophthalmopathy. Turning to the study itself: Before treatment of any kind, peripheral blood was taken at initial diagnosis.

Losses at the gene ends were 0 bases for V and 6 bases for J; bases not matched to a gene: 3. CDR1 and CDR2 (germline): SGDLS, YYNGEE. This CDR3 has 14 residues. Researchers amplified the TCR beta CDR3 regions from RNA transcripts. Initially, a first-round RT-PCR of the TCR CDR3 employed the HTBI primer set. One entry per CDR3 protein results from TCRdb running MiXCR on the multiplex PCR reads. The sample has some 490,000 distinct CDR3 sequences; about 22% are singletons. The sequencing input was blood. The rearrangement uses TRBV9 and TRBJ2-4; 7 bases are a match to TRBD2. This TCR was recovered from a woman aged 70-85 years with Graves' ophthalmopathy. The CDR3 sequence is CASSVGASGNIQYF. CDR3 nucleotides: TGTGCCAGCAGCGTAGGGGCTAGCGGAAACATTCAGTACTTC.